A single sample is the source of the 2 T cell receptor beta chains below, sequenced in a study of PD-L1 blockade in urothelial cancer. Sequenced by immunoSEQ multiplex PCR; TCRdb stores in-frame clones only, minus some. The sample contains 25,000 to 35,000 clones, about 89% of which appear only once. Sample: PBMCs, taken around atezolizumab (anti-PD-L1) treatment. The receptors here all came from a man aged 45 to 65 with urothelial cancer.

V gene TRBV30 combines with J gene TRBJ2-7; the D gene is possibly TRBD1 (6 bases). CDR3 length equals 13 residues. The V end was cut by 1 base, the J end by 5 bases, with 12 bases between. CDR1 is GTSNPN, CDR2 SVGIG, per germline (reference sequence). The CDR3 loop is CAWSGGLHHEQYF. CDR3 nucleotide sequence: TGTGCCTGGAGTGGGGGGCTTCATCACGAGCAGTACTTC.

J is TRBJ1-2 and V is TRBV6-1; weak D call: TRBD1 (5 bases). The CDR3 has 14 amino acids. Germline CDR1 and CDR2: MNHNS and SASEGT. V was shortened by 3 bases and J by 5 bases, with 13 bases between the two germline ends. The CDR3 region is CASSDFVGQYGYTF. The CDR3 coding sequence is TGTGCCAGCAGTGATTTCGTGGGGCAGTATGGCTACACCTTC.